The present TCR beta chain was sequenced within a study of OX40 agonist ivuxolimab in advanced cancers. On the study more broadly: Patients were treated with intravenous ivuxolimab, dosed at 0.01 to 10 mg/kg and infused every 2 weeks. Patients undergoing dose escalation presented with hepatocellular carcinoma, melanoma, renal cell or head and neck cancer.

The CDR3 loop spans 15 amino acids. Germline CDR1 is SGHDN and CDR2 is FVKESK. V lost 4 bases, J lost 3 bases, and 9 bases stayed unmatched. The method was immunoSEQ multiplex PCR; TCRdb's version includes in-frame clones alone and lacks a portion of them. The repertoire holds 54,000 or so clones, with around 82% as singletons. The chain joins TRBV14 to TRBJ2-7; the match to TRBD1 covers 7 bases. This TCR was sampled from an adult with an advanced solid tumor such as melanoma, head and neck, liver or kidney cancer. Sequenced here: CD4+ or CD8+ T cells sorted from blood, sampled in a trial of the OX40 agonist ivuxolimab. The CDR3, as DNA: TGTGCCAGCAGCCGCACGGGACAGATCCACTACGAGCAGTACTTC. This gives the protein CASSRTGQIHYEQYF. Using reference TRBV14 and TRBJ2-7 for the parts outside the CDR3, the full variable domain is EAGVTQFPSHSVIEKGQTVTLRCDPISGHDNLYWYRRVMGKEIKFLLHFVKESKQDESGMPNNRFLAERTGGTYSTLKVQPAELEDSGVYFCASSRTGQIHYEQYFGPGTRLTVT.